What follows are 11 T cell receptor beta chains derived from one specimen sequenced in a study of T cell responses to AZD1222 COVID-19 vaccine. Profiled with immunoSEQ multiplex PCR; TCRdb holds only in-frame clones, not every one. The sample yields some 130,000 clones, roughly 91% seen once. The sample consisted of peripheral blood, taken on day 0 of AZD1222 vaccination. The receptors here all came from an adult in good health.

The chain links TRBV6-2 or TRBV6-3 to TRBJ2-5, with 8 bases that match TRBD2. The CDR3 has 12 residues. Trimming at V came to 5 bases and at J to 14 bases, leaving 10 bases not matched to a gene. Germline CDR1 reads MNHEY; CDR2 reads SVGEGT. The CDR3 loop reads CASSAGLGTRYF. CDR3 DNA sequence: TGTGCCAGCAGTGCGGGTCTCGGGACTAGATACTTC.

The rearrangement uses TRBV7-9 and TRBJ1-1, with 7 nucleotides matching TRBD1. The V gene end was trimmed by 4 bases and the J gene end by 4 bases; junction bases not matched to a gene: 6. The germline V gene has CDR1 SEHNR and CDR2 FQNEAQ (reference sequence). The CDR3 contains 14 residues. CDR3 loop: CASSSKAGGTEAFF. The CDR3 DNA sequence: TGTGCCAGCAGCTCGAAGGCAGGGGGCACTGAAGCTTTCTTT.

In DNA, the CDR3 is TGTGCCAGCAGCCGTTCTGGGTTCAATGAGCAGTTCTTC. It is translated as CASSRSGFNEQFF. V and J are TRBV7-6 and TRBJ2-1; D not certain. V was clipped by 5 bases and J by 6 bases, with 11 bases between them. The CDR3 loop spans 13 amino acids. Germline V gives CDR1 SGHVS, CDR2 FNYEAQ.

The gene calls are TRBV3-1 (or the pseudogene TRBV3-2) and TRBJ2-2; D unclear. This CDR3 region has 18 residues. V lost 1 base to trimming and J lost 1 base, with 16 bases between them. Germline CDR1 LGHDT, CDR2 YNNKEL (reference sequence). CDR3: CASSQVGEASLNTGELFF. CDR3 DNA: TGTGCCAGCAGCCAAGTCGGAGAGGCTTCTCTGAACACCGGGGAGCTGTTTTTT.

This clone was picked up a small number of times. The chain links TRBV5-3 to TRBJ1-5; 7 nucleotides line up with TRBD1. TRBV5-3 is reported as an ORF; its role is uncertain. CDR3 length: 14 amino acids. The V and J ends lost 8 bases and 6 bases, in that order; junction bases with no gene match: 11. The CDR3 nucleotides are TGTGCCAGGAACGAACAGGGGTCGGGTCAGCCCCAGCATTTT. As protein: CARNEQGSGQPQHF.

The CDR3 nucleotides are TGTGCTAGTGGCCCGACCGACAGGGGAGATTCACCCCTCCACTTT. Protein product: CASGPTDRGDSPLHF. This sequence joins TRBV12-5 and TRBJ1-6; the match to TRBD1 covers 8 bases. The CDR3 loop spans 15 amino acids. V shed 6 bases and J 8 bases; nucleotides not matched to a gene: 9. Germline V gives CDR1 LGHNT, CDR2 FRNRAP.

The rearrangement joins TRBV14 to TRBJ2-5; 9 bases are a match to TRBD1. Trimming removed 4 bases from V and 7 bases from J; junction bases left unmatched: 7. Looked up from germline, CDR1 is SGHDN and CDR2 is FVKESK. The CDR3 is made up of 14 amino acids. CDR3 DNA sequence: TGTGCCAGCAGCCGGGGACAGGGCTCGGTGACCCAGTACTTC. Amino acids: CASSRGQGSVTQYF.

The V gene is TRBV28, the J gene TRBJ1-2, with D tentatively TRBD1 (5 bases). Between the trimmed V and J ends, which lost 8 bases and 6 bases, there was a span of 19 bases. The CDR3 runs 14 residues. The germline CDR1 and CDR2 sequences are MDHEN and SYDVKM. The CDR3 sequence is CASERPGEGDGYTF. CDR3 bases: TGTGCCAGCGAGAGGCCGGGGGAGGGCGATGGCTACACCTTC.

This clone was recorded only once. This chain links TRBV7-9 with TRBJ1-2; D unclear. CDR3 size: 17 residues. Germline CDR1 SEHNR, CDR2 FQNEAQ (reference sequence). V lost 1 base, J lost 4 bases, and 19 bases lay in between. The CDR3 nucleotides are TGTGCCAGCAGCTTAGTGCGAGATTGGGTGGGCTCCTATGGCTACACCTTC. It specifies CASSLVRDWVGSYGYTF.

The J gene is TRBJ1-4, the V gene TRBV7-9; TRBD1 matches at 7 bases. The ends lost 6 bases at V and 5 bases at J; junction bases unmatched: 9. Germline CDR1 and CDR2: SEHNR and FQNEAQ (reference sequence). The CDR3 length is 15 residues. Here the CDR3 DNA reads TGTGCCAGCAGTCGTCCCGGGACAGCGAATGAAAAACTGTTTTTT. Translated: CASSRPGTANEKLFF.

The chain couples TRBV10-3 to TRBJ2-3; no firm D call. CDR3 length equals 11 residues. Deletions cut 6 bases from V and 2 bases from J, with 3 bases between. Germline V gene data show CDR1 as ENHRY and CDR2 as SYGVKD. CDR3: CAIRNTDTQYF. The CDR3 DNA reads TGTGCCATCAGAAACACAGATACGCAGTATTTT.